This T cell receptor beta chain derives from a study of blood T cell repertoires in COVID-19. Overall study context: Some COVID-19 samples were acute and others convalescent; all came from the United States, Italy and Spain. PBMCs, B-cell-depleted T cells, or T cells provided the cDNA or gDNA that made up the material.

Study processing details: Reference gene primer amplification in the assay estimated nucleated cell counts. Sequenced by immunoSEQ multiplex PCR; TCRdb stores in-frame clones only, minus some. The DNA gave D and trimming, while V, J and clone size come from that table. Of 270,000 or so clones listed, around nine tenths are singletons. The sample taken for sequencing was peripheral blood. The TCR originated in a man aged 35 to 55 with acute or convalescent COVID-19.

CDR3 bases: TGCGCCAGCAGCTTGGGGGGCGCCAATCAGCCCCAGCATTTT. Protein sequence: CASSLGGANQPQHF. The gene calls are TRBV5-1 and TRBJ1-5; D is perhaps TRBD1 (5 bases). Germline V gene lookup returns CDR1 SGHRS and CDR2 YFSETQ. The CDR3 is 14 residues long. Deletions cut 0 bases from V and 3 bases from J, with 7 bases between.